Presented here are 10 T cell receptor beta chains from one specimen sequenced in a study of T cell repertoires in cytomegalovirus infection. These TCRs' antigens remain unknown. From the reads, TCRdb called clonotypes with MiXCR, one entry per CDR3 protein. The sample carries roughly 80,000 distinct CDR3 sequences, 35% to 50% recorded once. Sequenced material: CD8+ T cells from cultured PBMCs, taken from culture after CMV antigen stimulation. These receptors were obtained from a human donor in good health (CMV status not recorded). Some clones in this sample may be carry-over from other donors' samples.

This chain joins TRBV6-2 or TRBV6-3 and TRBJ2-7; perhaps TRBD2 as D (5 bases). The CDR3 has 13 amino acids. Germline V gives CDR1 MNHEY, CDR2 SVGEGT. Trimming removed 8 bases from V and 2 bases from J, with 13 bases in between. The CDR3 nucleotides read TGTGCCAGCTGCCCCGGGATAACCTACGAGCAGTACTTC. Translated: CASCPGITYEQYF.

This chain uses TRBV6-2 or TRBV6-3 with TRBJ2-7, with 10 bases lining up with TRBD1. The junction had 4 bases not matched to a gene; V was cut back by 4 bases and J by 4 bases. Per the germline V gene, CDR1 is MNHEY and CDR2 is SVGEGT. This CDR3 spans 14 amino acids. This CDR3 is CASSSGQGEYEQYF. The CDR3 bases are TGTGCCAGCAGTTCCGGACAGGGGGAGTACGAGCAGTACTTC.

This clonotype was counted once. In DNA, the CDR3 is TGTGCCAGCAGCGTAGTGGACGGTAGCTTCGGGCAAGAGACCCAGTACTTC. Its protein product is CASSVVDGSFGQETQYF. The rearrangement links TRBV9 to TRBJ2-5, with no clear D. The germline V and J ends were trimmed by 0 bases and 2 bases, with 17 bases remaining between them. Germline V lookup: CDR1 SGDLS, CDR2 YYNGEE. The CDR3 is made up of 17 amino acids.

This chain uses TRBV20-1 with TRBJ2-5, with a possible D match to TRBD2 (6 bases). This CDR3 has 15 residues. V was cut by 1 base and J by 4 bases, with 16 bases left in between. Per the germline V gene, CDR1 is DFQATT and CDR2 is SNEGSKA (reference sequence). CDR3 bases: TGCAGTGCTAGAGTCGCGGCTAGCGTCGCAGAGACCCAGTACTTC. Translating gives CSARVAASVAETQYF.

The chain couples TRBV4-1 to TRBJ1-2, with TRBD1 identical over 8 bases. V gave up 4 bases and J gave up 4 bases; unmatched junction bases: 11. The V gene's germline CDR1 is MGHRA and CDR2 YSYEKL. CDR3 length: 16 residues. The CDR3: CASSPPTGALFYGYTF. As DNA, the CDR3 is TGCGCCAGCAGCCCCCCGACAGGGGCGCTTTTCTATGGCTACACCTTC.

Regarding this clonotype: The junction does not match germline at one end; this may be a read error. The chain couples TRBV5-3 to TRBJ1-1; weak D call: TRBD1 (5 bases). TRBV5-3 is an open reading frame, and its role is uncertain. CDR3 size: 14 residues. The chain's CDR3 is CASSLDLGGTEAFF. CDR3 nucleotides: TGTGCCAGCAGCTTGGACTTGGGGGGCACTGAAGCTTTCTTT.

This clonotype was observed a few times. This rearrangement joins TRBV7-2 to TRBJ2-3; perhaps D is TRBD1 or TRBD2 (7 bases each). CDR3 length: 20 amino acids. V was trimmed by 2 bases and J by 6 bases, leaving 30 bases between them. Germline CDR1 reads SGHTA; CDR2 reads FQGNSA. CDR3 sequence reads: CASSLWAAGSLAGRGDTQYF. CDR3 nucleotide sequence: TGTGCCAGCAGCTTATGGGCGGCGGGGTCCTTAGCGGGCAGGGGGGATACGCAGTATTTT.

This clonotype came up once. The V and J genes are TRBV12-3 or TRBV12-4 and TRBJ2-1; the D gene is possibly TRBD1 (6 bases). Between the trimmed V and J ends, which lost 7 bases and 7 bases, there was a span of 17 bases. The CDR3 totals 14 residues. CDR3: CASTYETRGNEQFF. The DNA of the CDR3 is TGTGCCAGCACCTACGAAACGAGGGGGAATGAGCAGTTCTTC.

The V and J genes are TRBV2 and TRBJ1-1; maybe TRBD1 (5 bases). V was cut by 10 bases and J by 5 bases, with 8 bases left in between. This CDR3 has 10 residues. Germline lookup yields CDR1 SNHLY and CDR2 FYNNEI. CDR3 loop: CATRGTEAFF. The CDR3 bases are TGTGCCACGCGGGGGACTGAAGCTTTCTTT.

This clonotype was detected only a few times. The chain employs TRBV6-2 or TRBV6-3 and TRBJ2-1, with 8 bases aligning to TRBD2. The CDR3 runs 15 residues. V lost 6 bases and J lost 7; bases outside the gene matches: 11. CDR1 and CDR2 (germline): MNHEY, SVGEGT. DNA for the CDR3: TGTGCCAGCAGGTCGGATAGCGGGGCGGTAAATGAGCAGTTCTTC. This sequence encodes CASRSDSGAVNEQFF.